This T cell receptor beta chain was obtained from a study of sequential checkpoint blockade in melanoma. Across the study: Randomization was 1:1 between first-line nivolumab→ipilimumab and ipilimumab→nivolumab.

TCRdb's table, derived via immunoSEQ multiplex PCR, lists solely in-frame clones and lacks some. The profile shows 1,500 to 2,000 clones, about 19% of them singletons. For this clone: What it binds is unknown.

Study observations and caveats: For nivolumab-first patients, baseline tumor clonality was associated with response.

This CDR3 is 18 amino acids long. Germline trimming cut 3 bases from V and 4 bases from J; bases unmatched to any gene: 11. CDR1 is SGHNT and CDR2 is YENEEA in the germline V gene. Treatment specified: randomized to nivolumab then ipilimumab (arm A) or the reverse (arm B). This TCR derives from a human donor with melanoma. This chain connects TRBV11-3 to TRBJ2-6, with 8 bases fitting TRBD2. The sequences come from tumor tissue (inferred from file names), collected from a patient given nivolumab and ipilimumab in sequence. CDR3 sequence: CASSFGGGTLTGANVLTF. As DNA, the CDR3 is TGTGCCAGCAGCTTTGGCGGGGGGACCCTTACGGGGGCCAACGTCCTGACTTTC.